The clone carrying this T cell receptor beta chain was observed a handful of times. Its antigen is as yet unknown. Alongside a J-beta primer mix, a sample-barcoded 5' primer served in a second PCR lasting about 7 to 11 cycles. CDR3-containing paired-end reads numbered at least 3 million in each sample. Using its own MiXCR run on the 5' RACE reads, TCRdb lists one record per CDR3 protein. Of roughly 1.6 million distinct CDR3 sequences listed, roughly 32% were seen once; the top ten hold approximately 11%. This sample stems from a study of blood T cells in healthy people across ages. Each donor supplied around 9.6 milliliters of peripheral blood. Total RNA amounts of at least 5.5 micrograms were extracted per sample. J gave up 4 bases and V 7 bases, and 9 bases lay outside the gene matches. The CDR3 length is 17 residues. In germline, CDR1 is SNHLY, CDR2 FYNNEI. Notes on the study in general: The recorded TCR beta diversity per million T cells decreased in a roughly linear manner with age.

The specimen was blood. The sequence was collected from a woman between 25 and 40 years old in good health. This chain uses TRBV2 with TRBJ2-1, with 14 bases fitting TRBD2. CDR3 residues: CASMPRLAGGPYNEQFF. As DNA, the CDR3 is TGTGCCAGCATGCCCCGACTAGCGGGGGGGCCTTACAATGAGCAGTTCTTC.